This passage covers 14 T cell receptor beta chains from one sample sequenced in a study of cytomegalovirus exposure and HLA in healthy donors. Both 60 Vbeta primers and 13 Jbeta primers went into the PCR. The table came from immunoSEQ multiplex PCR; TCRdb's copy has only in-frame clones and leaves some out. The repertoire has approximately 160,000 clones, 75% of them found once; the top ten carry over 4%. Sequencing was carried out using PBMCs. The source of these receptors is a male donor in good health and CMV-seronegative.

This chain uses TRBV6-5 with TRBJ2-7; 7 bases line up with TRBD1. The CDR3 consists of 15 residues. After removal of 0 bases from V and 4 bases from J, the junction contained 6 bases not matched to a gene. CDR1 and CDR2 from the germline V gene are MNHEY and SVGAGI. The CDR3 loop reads CASSYSGQMSYEQYF. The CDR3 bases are TGTGCCAGCAGTTACTCGGGACAGATGAGTTACGAGCAGTACTTC.

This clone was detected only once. CDR3 residues: CAWSVMRWDSGYGYTF. As DNA, the CDR3 is TGTGCCTGGAGTGTAATGAGGTGGGACAGTGGCTATGGCTACACCTTC. This chain connects TRBV30 to TRBJ1-2; 7 bases are shared with TRBD1. Germline CDR1 and CDR2: GTSNPN and SVGIG (reference sequence). CDR3 length: 16 amino acids. Trimming removed 0 bases from V and 4 bases from J; junction bases left unmatched: 11. Drawing the rest from reference TRBV30 and TRBJ1-2, the complete variable domain is SQTIHQWPATLVQPVGSPLSLECTVEGTSNPNLYWYRQAAGRGLQLLFYSVGIGQISSEVPQNLSASRPQDRQFILSSKKLLLSDSGFYLCAWSVMRWDSGYGYTFGSGTRLTVV.

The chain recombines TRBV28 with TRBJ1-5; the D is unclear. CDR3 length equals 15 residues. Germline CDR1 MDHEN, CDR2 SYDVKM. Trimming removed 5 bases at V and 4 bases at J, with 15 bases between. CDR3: CASSPPQVGNQPQHF. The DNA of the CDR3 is TGTGCCAGCAGTCCTCCCCAGGTCGGAAATCAGCCCCAGCATTTT.

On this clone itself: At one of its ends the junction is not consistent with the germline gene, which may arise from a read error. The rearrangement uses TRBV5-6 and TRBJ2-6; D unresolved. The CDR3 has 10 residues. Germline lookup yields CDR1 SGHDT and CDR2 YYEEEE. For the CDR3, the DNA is TGTGCCAGCAGCTTGGGACAAGGCAGCTTC. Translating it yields CASSLGQGSF.

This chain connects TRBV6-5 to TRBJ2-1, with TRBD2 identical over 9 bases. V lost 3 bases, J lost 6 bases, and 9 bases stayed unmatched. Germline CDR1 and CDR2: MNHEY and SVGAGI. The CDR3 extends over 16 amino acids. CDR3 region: CASSYLAGAPRNEQFF. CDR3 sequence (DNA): TGTGCCAGCAGTTATTTAGCGGGAGCCCCTCGCAATGAGCAGTTCTTC.

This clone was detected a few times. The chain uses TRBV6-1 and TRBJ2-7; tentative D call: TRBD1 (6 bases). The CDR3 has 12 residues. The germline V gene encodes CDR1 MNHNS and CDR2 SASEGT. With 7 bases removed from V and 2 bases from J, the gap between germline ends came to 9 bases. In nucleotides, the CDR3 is TGTGCCAGCAATCAGGGGCCCTACGAGCAGTACTTC. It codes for CASNQGPYEQYF.

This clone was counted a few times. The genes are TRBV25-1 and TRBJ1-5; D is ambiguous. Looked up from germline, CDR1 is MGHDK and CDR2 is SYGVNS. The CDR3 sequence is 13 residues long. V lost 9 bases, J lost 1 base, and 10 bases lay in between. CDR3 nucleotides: TGTGCCAGTGAGGGAAACAGCAATCAGCCCCAGCATTTT. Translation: CASEGNSNQPQHF.

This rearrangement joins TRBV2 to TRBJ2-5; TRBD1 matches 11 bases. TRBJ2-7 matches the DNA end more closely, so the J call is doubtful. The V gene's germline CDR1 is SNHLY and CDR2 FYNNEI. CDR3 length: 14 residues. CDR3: CASSRTGGTYEQYF. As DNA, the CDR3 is TGTGCCAGCAGCCGGACAGGGGGCACCTACGAGCAGTACTTC.

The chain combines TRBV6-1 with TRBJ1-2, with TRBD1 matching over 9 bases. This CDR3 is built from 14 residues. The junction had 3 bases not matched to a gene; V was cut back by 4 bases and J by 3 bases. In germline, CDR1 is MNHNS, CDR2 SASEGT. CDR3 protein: CASSARQGDYGYTF. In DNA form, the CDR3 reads TGTGCCAGCAGTGCAAGACAGGGGGACTATGGCTACACCTTC.

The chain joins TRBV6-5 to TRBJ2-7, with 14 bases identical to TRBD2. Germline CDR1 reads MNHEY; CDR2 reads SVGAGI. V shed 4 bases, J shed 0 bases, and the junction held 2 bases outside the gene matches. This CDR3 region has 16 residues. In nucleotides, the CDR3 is TGTGCCAGCAGTTCGGGGACTAGCGGGAGCTCCTACGAGCAGTACTTC. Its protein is CASSSGTSGSSYEQYF.

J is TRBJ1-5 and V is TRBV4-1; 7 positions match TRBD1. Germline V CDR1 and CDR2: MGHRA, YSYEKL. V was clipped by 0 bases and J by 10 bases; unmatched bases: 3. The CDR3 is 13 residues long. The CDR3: CASSQERTGPQHF. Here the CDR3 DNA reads TGCGCCAGCAGCCAAGAAAGGACAGGACCCCAGCATTTT.

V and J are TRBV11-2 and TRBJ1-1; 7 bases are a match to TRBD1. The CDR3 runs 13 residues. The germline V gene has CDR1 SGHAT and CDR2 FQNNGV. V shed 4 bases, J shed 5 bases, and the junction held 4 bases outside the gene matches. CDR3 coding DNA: TGTGCCAGCAGCTCGGGACAGCAAACTGAAGCTTTCTTT. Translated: CASSSGQQTEAFF. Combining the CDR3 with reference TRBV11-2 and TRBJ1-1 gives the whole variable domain EAGVAQSPRYKIIEKRQSVAFWCNPISGHATLYWYQQILGQGPKLLIQFQNNGVVDDSQLPKDRFSAERLKGVDSTLKIQPAKLEDSAVYLCASSSGQQTEAFFGQGTRLTVV.

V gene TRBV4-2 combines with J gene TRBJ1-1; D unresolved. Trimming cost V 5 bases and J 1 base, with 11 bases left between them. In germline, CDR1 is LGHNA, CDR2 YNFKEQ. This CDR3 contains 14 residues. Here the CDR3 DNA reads TGTGCCAGCAGCGGGGAGAGTTGGAACACTGAAGCTTTCTTT. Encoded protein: CASSGESWNTEAFF.

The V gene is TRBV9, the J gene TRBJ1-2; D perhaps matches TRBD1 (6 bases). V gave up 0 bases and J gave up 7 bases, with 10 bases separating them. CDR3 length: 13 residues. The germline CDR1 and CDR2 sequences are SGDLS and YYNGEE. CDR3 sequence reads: CASSVAGGGGYTF. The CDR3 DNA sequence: TGTGCCAGCAGCGTAGCTGGGGGCGGTGGCTACACCTTC.